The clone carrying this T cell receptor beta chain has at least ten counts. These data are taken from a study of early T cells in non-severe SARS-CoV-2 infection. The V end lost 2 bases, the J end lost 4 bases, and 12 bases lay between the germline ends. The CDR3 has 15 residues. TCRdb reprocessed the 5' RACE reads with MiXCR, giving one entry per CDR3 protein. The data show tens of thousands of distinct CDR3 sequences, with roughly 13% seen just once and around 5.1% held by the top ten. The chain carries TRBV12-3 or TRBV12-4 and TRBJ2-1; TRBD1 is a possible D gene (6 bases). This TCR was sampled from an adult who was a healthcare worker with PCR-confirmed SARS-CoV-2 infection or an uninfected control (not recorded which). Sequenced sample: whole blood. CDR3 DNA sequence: TGTGCCAGCAGTTTAATACAGGGACAATACAATGAGCAGTTCTTC. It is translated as CASSLIQGQYNEQFF.